This T cell receptor beta chain was sequenced during a study of blood T cell repertoires in COVID-19. V shed 5 bases and J shed 0 bases, with 15 bases lying between them. Germline CDR1 SGHTA, CDR2 FQGNSA. CDR3 length: 16 residues. This clone appeared a single time. Only in-frame clones appear in the TCRdb table, and some are missing; sequencing was by immunoSEQ multiplex PCR. The sample has some 400,000 clones; roughly 86% are singletons. Seattle's enrolled individuals joined amid active infection and were then monitored longitudinally. Sequences were obtained from peripheral blood. The TCR sequence derives from a woman aged 55-70 years with COVID-19, enrolled during active disease. This chain connects TRBV7-2 to TRBJ2-3; D call uncertain. CDR3 sequence reads: CASSQSSFSSTDTQYF. CDR3 bases: TGTGCCAGCAGCCAGTCTAGTTTCTCTAGCACAGATACGCAGTATTTT.